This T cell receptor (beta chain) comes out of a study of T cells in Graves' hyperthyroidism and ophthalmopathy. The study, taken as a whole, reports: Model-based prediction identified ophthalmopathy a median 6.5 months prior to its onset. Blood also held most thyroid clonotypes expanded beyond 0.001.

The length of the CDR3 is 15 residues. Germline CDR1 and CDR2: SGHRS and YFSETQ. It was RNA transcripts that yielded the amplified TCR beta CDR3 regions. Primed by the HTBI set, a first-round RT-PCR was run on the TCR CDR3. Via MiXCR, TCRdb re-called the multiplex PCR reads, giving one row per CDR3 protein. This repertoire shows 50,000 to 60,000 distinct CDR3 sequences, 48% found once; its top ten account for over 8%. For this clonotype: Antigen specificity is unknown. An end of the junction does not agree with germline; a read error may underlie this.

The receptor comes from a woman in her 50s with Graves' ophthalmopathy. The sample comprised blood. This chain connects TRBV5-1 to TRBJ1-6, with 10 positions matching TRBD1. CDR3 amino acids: CASSLEGTGVIALHF. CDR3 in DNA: TGCGCCAGCAGCTTGGAAGGGACAGGGGTCATAGCCCTCCATTTT.